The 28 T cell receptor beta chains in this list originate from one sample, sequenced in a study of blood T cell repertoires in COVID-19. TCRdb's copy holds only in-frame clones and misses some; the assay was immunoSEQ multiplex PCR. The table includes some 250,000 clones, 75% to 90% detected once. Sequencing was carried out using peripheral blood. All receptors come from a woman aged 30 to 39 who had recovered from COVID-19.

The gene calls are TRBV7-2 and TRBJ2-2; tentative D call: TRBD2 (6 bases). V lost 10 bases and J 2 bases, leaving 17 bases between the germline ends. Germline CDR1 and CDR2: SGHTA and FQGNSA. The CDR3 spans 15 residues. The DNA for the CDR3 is TGTGCCATCCGCCCCGGGGGACCTAACACCGGGGAGCTGTTTTTT. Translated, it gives CAIRPGGPNTGELFF.

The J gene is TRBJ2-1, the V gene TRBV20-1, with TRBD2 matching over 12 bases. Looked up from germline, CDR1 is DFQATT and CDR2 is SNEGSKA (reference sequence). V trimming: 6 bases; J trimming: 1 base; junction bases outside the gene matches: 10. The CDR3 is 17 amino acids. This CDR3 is CSASSLAGGYSYNEQFF. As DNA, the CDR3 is TGCAGTGCCAGTAGTCTAGCGGGGGGGTATTCCTACAATGAGCAGTTCTTC.

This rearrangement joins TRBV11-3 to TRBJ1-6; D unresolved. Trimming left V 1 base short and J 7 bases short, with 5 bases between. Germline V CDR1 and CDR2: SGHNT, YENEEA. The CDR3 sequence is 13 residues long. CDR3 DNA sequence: TGTGCCAGCAGCTTAGGACAAAATTCACCCCTCCACTTT. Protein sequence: CASSLGQNSPLHF.

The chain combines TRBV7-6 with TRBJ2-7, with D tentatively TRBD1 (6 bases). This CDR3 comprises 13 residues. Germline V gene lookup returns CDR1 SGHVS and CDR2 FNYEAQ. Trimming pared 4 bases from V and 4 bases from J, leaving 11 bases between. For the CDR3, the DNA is TGTGCCAGCAGCTACAACAGGGCTTACGAGCAGTACTTC. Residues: CASSYNRAYEQYF.

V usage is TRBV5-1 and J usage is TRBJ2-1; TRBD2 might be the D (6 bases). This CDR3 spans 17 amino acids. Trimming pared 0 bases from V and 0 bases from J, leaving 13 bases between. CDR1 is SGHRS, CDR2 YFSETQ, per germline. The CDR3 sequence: CASSLAGGPSSYNEQFF. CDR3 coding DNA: TGCGCCAGCAGCTTGGCCGGGGGACCGAGCTCCTACAATGAGCAGTTCTTC.

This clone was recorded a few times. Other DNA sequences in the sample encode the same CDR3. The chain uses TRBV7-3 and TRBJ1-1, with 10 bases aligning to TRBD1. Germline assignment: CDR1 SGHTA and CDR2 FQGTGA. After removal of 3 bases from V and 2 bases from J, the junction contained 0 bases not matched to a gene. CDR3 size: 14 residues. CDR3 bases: TGTGCCAGCAGCTTGACAGGGGGCAACACTGAAGCTTTCTTT. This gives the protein CASSLTGGNTEAFF.

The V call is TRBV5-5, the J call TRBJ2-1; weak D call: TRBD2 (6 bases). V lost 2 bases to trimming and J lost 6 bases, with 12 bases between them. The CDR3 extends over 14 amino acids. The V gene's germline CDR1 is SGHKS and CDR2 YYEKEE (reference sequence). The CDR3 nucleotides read TGTGCCAGCAGCTTCTGGGCCGGGGGCAATGAGCAGTTCTTC. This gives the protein CASSFWAGGNEQFF.

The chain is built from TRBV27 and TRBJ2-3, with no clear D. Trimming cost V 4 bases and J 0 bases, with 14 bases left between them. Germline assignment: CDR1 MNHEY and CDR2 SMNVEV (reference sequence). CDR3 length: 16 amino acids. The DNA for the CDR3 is TGTGCCAGCAGTTCGAGTCCCGCCACTAGCACAGATACGCAGTATTTT. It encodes CASSSSPATSTDTQYF.

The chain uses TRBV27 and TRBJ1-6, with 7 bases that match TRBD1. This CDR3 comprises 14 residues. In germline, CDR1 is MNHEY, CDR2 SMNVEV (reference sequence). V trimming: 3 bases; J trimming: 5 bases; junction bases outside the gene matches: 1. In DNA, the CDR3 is TGTGCCAGCAGTTTCACAGGGGATAATTCACCCCTCCACTTT. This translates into CASSFTGDNSPLHF.

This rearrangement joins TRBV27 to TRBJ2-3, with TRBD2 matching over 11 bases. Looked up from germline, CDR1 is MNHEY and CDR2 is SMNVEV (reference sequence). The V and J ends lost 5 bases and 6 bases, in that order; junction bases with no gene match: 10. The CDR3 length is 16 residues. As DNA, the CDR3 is TGTGCCAGCAGTCCATATAGCGGGGGGGCTTGGGATACGCAGTATTTT. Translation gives CASSPYSGGAWDTQYF.

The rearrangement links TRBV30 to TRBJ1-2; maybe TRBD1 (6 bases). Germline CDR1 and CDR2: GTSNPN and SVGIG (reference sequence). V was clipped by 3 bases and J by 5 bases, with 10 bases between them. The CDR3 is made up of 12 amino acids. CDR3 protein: CAWRPGEYGYTF. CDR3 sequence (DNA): TGTGCCTGGAGGCCAGGGGAATATGGCTACACCTTC. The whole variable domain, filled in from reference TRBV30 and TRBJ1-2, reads SQTIHQWPATLVQPVGSPLSLECTVEGTSNPNLYWYRQAAGRGLQLLFYSVGIGQISSEVPQNLSASRPQDRQFILSSKKLLLSDSGFYLCAWRPGEYGYTFGSGTRLTVV.

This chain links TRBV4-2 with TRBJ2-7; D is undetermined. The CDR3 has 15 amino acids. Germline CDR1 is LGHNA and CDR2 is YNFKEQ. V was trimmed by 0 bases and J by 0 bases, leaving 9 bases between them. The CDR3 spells CASSQDHGSSYEQYF. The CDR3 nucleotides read TGTGCCAGCAGCCAAGATCACGGGTCCTCCTACGAGCAGTACTTC.

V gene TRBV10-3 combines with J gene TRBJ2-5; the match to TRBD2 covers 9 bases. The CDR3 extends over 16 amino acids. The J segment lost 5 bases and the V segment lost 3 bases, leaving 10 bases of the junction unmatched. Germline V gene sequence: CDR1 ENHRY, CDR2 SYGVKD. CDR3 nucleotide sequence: TGTGCCATCAGTGACCGGCGGGGGGGCAAATATGAGACCCAGTACTTC. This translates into CAISDRRGGKYETQYF.

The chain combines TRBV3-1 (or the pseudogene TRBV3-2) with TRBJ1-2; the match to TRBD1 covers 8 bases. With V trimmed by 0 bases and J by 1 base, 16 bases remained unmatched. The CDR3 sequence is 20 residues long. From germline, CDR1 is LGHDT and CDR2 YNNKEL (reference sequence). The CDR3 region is CASSQDFVLTGAGGNYGYTF. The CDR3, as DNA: TGTGCCAGCAGCCAAGATTTCGTCTTGACAGGGGCTGGAGGTAACTATGGCTACACCTTC.

The CDR3 nucleotides are TGTGCCAGCAGCCTCAACAGGCGGACGGCAACTAATGAAAAACTGTTTTTT. Translated: CASSLNRRTATNEKLFF. The chain couples TRBV11-2 to TRBJ1-4, with D maybe TRBD1 (5 bases). V was shortened by 5 bases and J by 0 bases, with 16 bases between the two germline ends. The CDR3 has 17 residues. Germline V gene sequence: CDR1 SGHAT, CDR2 FQNNGV.

The CDR3 DNA is TGTGCCAGTAGTCCAAACCTGGACCCCACTAGGGACTATGGCTACACCTTC. Translation: CASSPNLDPTRDYGYTF. V is TRBV19 and J is TRBJ1-2, with D uncertain. There are 17 residues in the CDR3. V shed 5 bases and J shed 3 bases, with 22 bases lying between them. The V gene's germline CDR1 is LNHDA and CDR2 SQIVND (reference sequence).

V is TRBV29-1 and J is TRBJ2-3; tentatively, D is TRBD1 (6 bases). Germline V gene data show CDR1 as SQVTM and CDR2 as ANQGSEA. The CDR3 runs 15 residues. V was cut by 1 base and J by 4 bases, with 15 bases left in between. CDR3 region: CSVEGGTIMSDTQYF. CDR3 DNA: TGCAGCGTTGAAGGAGGGACAATCATGTCAGATACGCAGTATTTT.

The CDR3 is CASSISSGGRSYEQYF. The CDR3 nucleotides read TGTGCCAGTAGTATATCTAGCGGGGGCCGTTCCTACGAGCAGTACTTC. The rearrangement uses TRBV19 and TRBJ2-7, with 10 bases identical to TRBD2. The J segment lost 1 base and the V segment lost 2 bases, leaving 5 bases of the junction unmatched. In germline, CDR1 is LNHDA, CDR2 SQIVND (reference sequence). This CDR3 contains 16 residues.

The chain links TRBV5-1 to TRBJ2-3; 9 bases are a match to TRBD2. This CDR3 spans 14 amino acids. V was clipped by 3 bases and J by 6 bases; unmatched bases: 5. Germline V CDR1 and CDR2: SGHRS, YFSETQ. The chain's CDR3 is CASSSSGVEDTQYF. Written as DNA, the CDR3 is TGCGCCAGCAGCTCTAGCGGGGTGGAGGATACGCAGTATTTT. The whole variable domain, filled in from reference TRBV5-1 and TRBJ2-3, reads KAGVTQTPRYLIKTRGQQVTLSCSPISGHRSVSWYQQTPGQGLQFLFEYFSETQRNKGNFPGRFSGRQFSNSRSEMNVSTLELGDSALYLCASSSSGVEDTQYFGPGTRLTVL.

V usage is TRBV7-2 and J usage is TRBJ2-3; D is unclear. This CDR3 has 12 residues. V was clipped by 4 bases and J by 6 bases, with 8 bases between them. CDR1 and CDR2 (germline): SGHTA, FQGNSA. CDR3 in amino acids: CASSSLRDTQYF. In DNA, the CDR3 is TGTGCCAGCAGCTCCCTACGGGATACGCAGTATTTT.

As DNA, the CDR3 is TGTGCCAGCAGCCCACGACAGGATAGTAACTATGGCTACACCTTC. Translation gives CASSPRQDSNYGYTF. J is TRBJ1-2 and V is TRBV9, with TRBD1 as a possible D gene (6 bases). The CDR3 has 15 amino acids. Trimming took 4 bases from V and 1 from J, leaving 14 bases between them. The V gene's germline CDR1 is SGDLS and CDR2 YYNGEE.

The CDR3, as DNA: TGTGCCAGCAGGACTAGACTGACAGAACACTATGGCTACACCTTC. Amino acids: CASRTRLTEHYGYTF. The chain recombines TRBV6-5 with TRBJ1-2, with D maybe TRBD1 (5 bases). The CDR3 spans 15 residues. CDR1 and CDR2 (germline): MNHEY, SVGAGI. With 6 bases removed from V and 3 bases from J, the gap between germline ends came to 17 bases.

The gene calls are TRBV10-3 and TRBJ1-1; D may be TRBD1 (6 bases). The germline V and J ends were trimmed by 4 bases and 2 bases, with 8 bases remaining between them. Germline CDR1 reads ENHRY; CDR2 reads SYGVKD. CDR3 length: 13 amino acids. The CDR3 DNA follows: TGTGCCATCAGTGCAGGGGTAAACACTGAAGCTTTCTTT. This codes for CAISAGVNTEAFF.

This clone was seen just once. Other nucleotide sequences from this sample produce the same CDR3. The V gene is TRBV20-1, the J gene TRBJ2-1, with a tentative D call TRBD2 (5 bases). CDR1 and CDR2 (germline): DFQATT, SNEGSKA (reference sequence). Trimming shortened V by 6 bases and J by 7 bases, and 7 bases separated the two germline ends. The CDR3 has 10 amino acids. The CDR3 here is CSARRNEQFF. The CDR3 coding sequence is TGCAGTGCAAGGAGGAATGAGCAGTTCTTC.

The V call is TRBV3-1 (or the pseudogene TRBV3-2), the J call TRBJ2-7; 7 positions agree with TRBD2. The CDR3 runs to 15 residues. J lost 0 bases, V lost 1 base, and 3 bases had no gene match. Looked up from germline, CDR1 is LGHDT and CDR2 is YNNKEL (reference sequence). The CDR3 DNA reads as TGTGCCAGCAGCCAAGGGGGGGGGACCTCCTACGAGCAGTACTTC. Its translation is CASSQGGGTSYEQYF.

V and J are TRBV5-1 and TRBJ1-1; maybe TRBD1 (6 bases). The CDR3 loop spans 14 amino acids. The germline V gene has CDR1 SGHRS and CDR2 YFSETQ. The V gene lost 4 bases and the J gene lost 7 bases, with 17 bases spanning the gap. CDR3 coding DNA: TGCGCCAGCAGCACTACAGGGATAACCGGTGAAGCTTTCTTT. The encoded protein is CASSTTGITGEAFF.

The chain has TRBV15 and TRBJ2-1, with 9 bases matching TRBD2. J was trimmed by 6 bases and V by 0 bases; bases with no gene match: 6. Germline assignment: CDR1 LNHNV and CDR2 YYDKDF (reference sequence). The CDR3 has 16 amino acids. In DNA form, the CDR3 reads TGTGCCACCAGCAGAGATGCGGGGGGGCTGTCCAATGAGCAGTTCTTC. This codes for CATSRDAGGLSNEQFF.

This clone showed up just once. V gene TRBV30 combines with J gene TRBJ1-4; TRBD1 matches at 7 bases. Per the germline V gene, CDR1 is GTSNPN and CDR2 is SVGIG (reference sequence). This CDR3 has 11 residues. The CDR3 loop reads CVEGAGEKLFF. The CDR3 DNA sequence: TGTGTGGAGGGGGCTGGTGAAAAACTGTTTTTT.